Given below is one TCR beta chain in context. Its matching antigen is unknown. The CDR3 runs to 12 residues. Trimming took off 2 bases at V and 5 bases at J, with 7 bases between the two ends. Germline CDR1 reads SEHNR; CDR2 reads FQNEAQ (reference sequence). This sample was taken from a study of shared clonotypes between healthy human individuals. General study findings and limits: Generation probabilities of non-shared clonotypes were lower (relative to those shared by all four donors). About 5.2% was the fraction of naive CD4 clonotypes found shared across a few donors.

TCRdb's copy holds only in-frame clones and misses some; the assay was immunoSEQ multiplex PCR. This sample has almost 750,000 clones, with 72% found just once. Input material: memory CD4+ T cells sorted from blood. Subset denoted: CD45RA-negative fraction. This receptor was obtained from a woman aged 25 to 39 in good health. J is TRBJ2-7 and V is TRBV7-9, with a tentative D call TRBD1 (6 bases). The CDR3 DNA sequence: TGTGCCAGCAGCTTACAGGGGCACGAGCAGTACTTC. Translating gives CASSLQGHEQYF.